The clone carrying this T cell receptor beta chain was detected many times. At least 3 on the Clinical Activity Score was recorded for ophthalmopathy patients, who also had NOSPECS grade at least 4 and duration under 3 months. V was pared by 7 bases and J by 5 bases, with 17 bases between. Germline assignment: CDR1 MDHEN and CDR2 SYDVKM. This CDR3 comprises 14 residues. The data are from a study of T cells in Graves' hyperthyroidism and ophthalmopathy. Amplification of TCR beta CDR3 regions was performed using RNA transcripts as template. Carried out on the TCR CDR3, a first-round RT-PCR used the HTBI primer set. TCRdb re-called the multiplex PCR reads through MiXCR, storing one row per CDR3 protein. Found here are about half a million distinct CDR3 sequences, more than 15% of them singletons; the top ten hold around 28%.

Sequences were obtained from blood. The V call is TRBV28, the J call TRBJ2-5; D is uncertain. This clonotype was sampled from a woman aged 25 to 39 with Graves' ophthalmopathy. The CDR3 DNA follows: TGTGCCAGCACTCCCGCCCCAATGGGGGAGACCCAGTACTTC. Translated, it gives CASTPAPMGETQYF.